This TCR beta chain was documented in a study of T cell responses to AZD1222 COVID-19 vaccine. The germline V gene encodes CDR1 LNHDA and CDR2 SQIVND (reference sequence). V was trimmed by 2 bases and J by 3 bases, leaving 11 bases between them. The CDR3 is 14 residues long. TCRdb keeps only in-frame clones here, not all; method: immunoSEQ multiplex PCR. The sample has around 150,000 clones, under 95% seen once. A single count supports this clone. Its antigen is as yet unknown. Second-dose schedules of about 4 or about 12 weeks were combined. Whole-study findings and limits: Spike regions recognized by vaccine-associated CD4 TCRs spanned the protein, led by 160-218 and 743-854. The sample set comprised mostly white British donors with more females, and clonal diversity was possibly underestimated.

V and J are TRBV19 and TRBJ2-7, with D possibly TRBD2 on 5 matching bases. The source was peripheral blood, collected 28 days after the second AZD1222 dose. The source of this sequence is an adult who received the AZD1222 COVID-19 vaccine. CDR3 amino acids: CASSIRMGDYEQYF. CDR3 sequence (DNA): TGTGCCAGTAGTATACGGATGGGAGACTACGAGCAGTACTTC. The full variable domain, its missing parts supplied by reference TRBV19 and TRBJ2-7, is DGGITQSPKYLFRKEGQNVTLSCEQNLNHDAMYWYRQDPGQGLRLIYYSQIVNDFQKGDIAEGYSVSREKKESFPLTVTSAQKNPTAFYLCASSIRMGDYEQYFGPGTRLTVT.